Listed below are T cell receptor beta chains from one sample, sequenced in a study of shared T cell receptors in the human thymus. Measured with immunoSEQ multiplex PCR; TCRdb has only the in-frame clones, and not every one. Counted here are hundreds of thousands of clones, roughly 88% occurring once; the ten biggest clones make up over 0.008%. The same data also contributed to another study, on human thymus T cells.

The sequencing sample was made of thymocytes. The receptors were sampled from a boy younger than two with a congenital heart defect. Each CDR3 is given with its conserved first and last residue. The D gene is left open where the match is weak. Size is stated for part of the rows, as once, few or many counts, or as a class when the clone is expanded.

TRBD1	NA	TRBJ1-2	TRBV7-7	TGTGCTAGCAGCCCGGGACAGGGTTATGGCTACACCTTC	CASSPGQGYGYTF
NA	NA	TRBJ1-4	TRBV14	TGTGCCAGCAGCCCCGGACAGAGCCTTAATGAAAAACTGTTTTTT	CASSPGQSLNEKLFF
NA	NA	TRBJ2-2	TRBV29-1	TGCAGCGTTGTTCAGCCGGGAGCGGACACCGGGGAGCTGTTTTTT	CSVVQPGADTGELFF
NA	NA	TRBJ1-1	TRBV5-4	TGTGCCAGCAGCTCCACCATGACAAACCCCTCCATGAACACTGAAGCTTTCTTT	CASSSTMTNPSMNTEAFF
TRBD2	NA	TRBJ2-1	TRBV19	TGTGCCAGTAGTCTTTCGGGGACTAGCGGGAGATGGGGCTCCTACAATGAGCAGTTCTTC	CASSLSGTSGRWGSYNEQFF
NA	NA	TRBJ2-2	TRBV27	TGTGCCAGCAGTCCCGAAGGGAGGCGCCACACCGGGGAGCTGTTTTTT	CASSPEGRRHTGELFF
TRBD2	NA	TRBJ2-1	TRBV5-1	TGCGCCAGCAGCTGCGAACCGGGGGGTGAGCAGTTCTTC	CASSCEPGGEQFF
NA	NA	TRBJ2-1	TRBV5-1	TGCGCCAGCAGCCTTAGCGGTATAGGGCATGAGCAGTTCTTC	CASSLSGIGHEQFF
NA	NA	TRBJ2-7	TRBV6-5	TGTGCCAGCAGTTACGGGCAGAGGGTTTACGAGCAGTACTTC	CASSYGQRVYEQYF
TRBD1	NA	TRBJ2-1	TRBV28	TGTGCCAGCAGCCAAGGGTTTGGACAGGTCAGGGAGCAGTTCTTC	CASSQGFGQVREQFF
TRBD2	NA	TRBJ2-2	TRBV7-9	TGTGCCAGCAGCTTAGGGCCAGGGACTAGCGCGACTGACACCGGGGAGCTGTTTTTT	CASSLGPGTSATDTGELFF
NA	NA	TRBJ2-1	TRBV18	TGTGCCAGCTCACCAGTGGCAGGGCCACTCTTC	CASSPVAGPLF
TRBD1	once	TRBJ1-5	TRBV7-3	TGTGCCAGCAGCTTCCCCTTACCGGGACAGGGTCCATATGGCAATCAGCCCCAGCATTTT	CASSFPLPGQGPYGNQPQHF
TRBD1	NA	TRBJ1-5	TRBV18	TGTGCCAGCTCACACGGACAGGGACCGGGCGATCAGCCCCAGCATTTT	CASSHGQGPGDQPQHF
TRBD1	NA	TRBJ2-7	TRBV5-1	TGCGCCAGCAGCTTGGGACAGGGGACCCACGAGCAGTACTTC	CASSLGQGTHEQYF
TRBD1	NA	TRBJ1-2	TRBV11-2	TGTGCCAGCAGCCAGCCTCGGACAGGGGGTGGCTACACCTTC	CASSQPRTGGGYTF
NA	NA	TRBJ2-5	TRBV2	TGTGCCAGCAAGGGCGTGCCGGGACAAGCGATAGAGACCCAGTACTTC	CASKGVPGQAIETQYF
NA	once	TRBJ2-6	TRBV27	TGTGCCAGCAGTAGCCGCGGCGATCCTGGGGCCAACGTCCTGACTTTC	CASSSRGDPGANVLTF
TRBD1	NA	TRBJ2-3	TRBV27	TGTGCCAGCAGTTGGAGGACAGGGGGGAGCACAGATACGCAGTATTTT	CASSWRTGGSTDTQYF
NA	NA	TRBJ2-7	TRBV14	TGTGCCAGCAGCCAAGACGGGGTCCCCTACGAGCAGTACTTC	CASSQDGVPYEQYF
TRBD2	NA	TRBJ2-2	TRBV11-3	TGTGCCAGCAGCTCACAAAAGCGGGAGGAGTCCGGGGAGCTGTTTTTT	CASSSQKREESGELFF
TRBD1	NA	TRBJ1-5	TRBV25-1	TGTGCCAGCCCAAGGAGAGGACAGGGTCCTCAGCCCCAGCATTTT	CASPRRGQGPQPQHF
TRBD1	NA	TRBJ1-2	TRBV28	TGTGCCAGCAGACGGACAGGGGGTAATGGCTACACCTTC	CASRRTGGNGYTF
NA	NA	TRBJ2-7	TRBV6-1	TGTGCCAGCAGTGAACTCGGGGTAACGAGCTACGAGCAGTACTTC	CASSELGVTSYEQYF
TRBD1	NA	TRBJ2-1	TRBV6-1	TGTGCCAGCAGTGAAGATAAGGGGAAGACAGGGTCCTACAATGAGCAGTTCTTC	CASSEDKGKTGSYNEQFF
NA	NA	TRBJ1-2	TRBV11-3	TGTGCCAGCAGCTTAGGGTACAGGGCCTGGTATGGCTACACCTTC	CASSLGYRAWYGYTF
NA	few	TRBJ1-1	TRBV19	TGTGCCAGTAGTTTACAGGGTGGAGCTGAAGCTTTCTTT	CASSLQGGAEAFF
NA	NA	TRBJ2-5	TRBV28	TGTGCCAGCAGTTCCGGCCGGGCAGGGGAAATAGAGACCCAGTACTTC	CASSSGRAGEIETQYF
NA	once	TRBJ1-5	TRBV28	TGTGCCAGCAGCCGTGACAGTCCCAATCAGCCCCAGCATTTT	CASSRDSPNQPQHF
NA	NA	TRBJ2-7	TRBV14	TGTGCCAGCAGCCAAGGGGATAGCGTGACAAGCGACGAGCAGTACTTC	CASSQGDSVTSDEQYF
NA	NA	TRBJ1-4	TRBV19	TGTGCCAGTAGTGTACGGGAAAAACTGTTTTTT	CASSVREKLFF
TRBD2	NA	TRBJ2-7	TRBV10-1	TGCGCCAGCAGTCACACGGGACTAGCGGGAGGGCACAACGAGCAGTACTTC	CASSHTGLAGGHNEQYF
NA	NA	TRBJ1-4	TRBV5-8	TGTGCCAGCAGCAGACAGGACCCCCGGGGGGTGAATGAAAAACTGTTTTTT	CASSRQDPRGVNEKLFF
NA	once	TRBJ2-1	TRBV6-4	TGTGCCAGCAGTGACTCGACAGCAGGCGAGCAGTTCTTC	CASSDSTAGEQFF
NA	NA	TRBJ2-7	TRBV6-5	TGTGCCAGCAGTTGCTCGAGATACGGGAACTACGAGCAGTACTTC	CASSCSRYGNYEQYF
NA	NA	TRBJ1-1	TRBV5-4	TGTGCCAGCAGCTTGGCACAGGGGAACACTGAAGCTTTCTTT	CASSLAQGNTEAFF
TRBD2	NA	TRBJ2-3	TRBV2	TGTGCCAGCAAACTGCGACCACTAGCGGGGGGGGATACGCAGTATTTT	CASKLRPLAGGDTQYF
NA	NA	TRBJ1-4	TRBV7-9	TGTGCCAGCAGACCAGGACGGGGGGATGAAAAACTGTTTTTT	CASRPGRGDEKLFF
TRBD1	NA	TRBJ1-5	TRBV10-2	TGCGCCAGCAGTGAGTCCCGACAGGGGAATCAGCCCCAGCATTTT	CASSESRQGNQPQHF
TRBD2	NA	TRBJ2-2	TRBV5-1	TGCGCCAGCAGCCCTAGCGGGAGGGCCGGGGAGCTGTTTTTT	CASSPSGRAGELFF
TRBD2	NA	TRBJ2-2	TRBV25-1	TGTGCCAGCAGTGACCATTGGGGGGGGTACACCGGGGAGCTGTTTTTT	CASSDHWGGYTGELFF
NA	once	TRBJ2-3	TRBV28	TGTGCCAGCAGTCCGAAGGCATTAGCGGATACGGACACAGATACGCAGTATTTT	CASSPKALADTDTDTQYF
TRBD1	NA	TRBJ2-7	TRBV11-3	TGTGCCAGCAGCTCCGGACAGGGGGCAACCCCCTACGAGCAGTACTTC	CASSSGQGATPYEQYF
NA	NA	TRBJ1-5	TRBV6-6	TGTGCCAGCAGTCTCCCCCCCCAGCATTTT	CASSLPPQHF
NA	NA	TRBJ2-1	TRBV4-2	TGTGCCAGCGACCACCAGGGTGAGCAGTTCTTC	CASDHQGEQFF
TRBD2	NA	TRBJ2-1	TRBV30	TGTGCCTGGAGTGTAGTAGACAGCGGGAGTCTTCCATCCTACAATGAGCAGTTCTTC	CAWSVVDSGSLPSYNEQFF
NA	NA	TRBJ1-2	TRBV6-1	TGTGCCAGCAGTGCAGGGGAGGGACCCAACTATGGCTACACCTTC	CASSAGEGPNYGYTF
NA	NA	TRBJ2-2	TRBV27	TGTGCCAGCTTACCCGGGACTGGAACCGGGGAGCTGTTTTTT	CASLPGTGTGELFF
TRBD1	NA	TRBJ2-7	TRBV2	TGTGCCAGCAGTGGGGGACAGGGGATGTGCGAGCAGTACTTC	CASSGGQGMCEQYF
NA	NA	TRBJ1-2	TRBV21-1	TGTGCCAGCAGCAAAAACCCGGGAGGCTATGGCTACACCTTC	CASSKNPGGYGYTF
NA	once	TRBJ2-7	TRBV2	TGTGCCAGCACCAAGGGCAGTTCGACGAGGAGGCGCTCCCACGAGCAGTACTTC	CASTKGSSTRRRSHEQYF
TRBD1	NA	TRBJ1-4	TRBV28	TGTGCCAGCAGTTTTCGGACAGGGGGACTGACAACTAATGAAAAACTGTTTTTT	CASSFRTGGLTTNEKLFF
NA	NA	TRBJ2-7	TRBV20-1	TGCAGTCCCCGAGTGAGTAGCGAGCAGTACTTC	CSPRVSSEQYF
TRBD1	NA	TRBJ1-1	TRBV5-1	TGCGCCAGCAGCTTGTTTTATGGGACAGGGGCCTTGAACACTGAAGCTTTCTTT	CASSLFYGTGALNTEAFF
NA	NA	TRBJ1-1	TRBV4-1	TGCGCCAGCAGCCAAGATGGAGGGTTCCAAAACACTGAAGCTTTCTTT	CASSQDGGFQNTEAFF
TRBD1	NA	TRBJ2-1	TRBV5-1	TGCGCCAGCAGCCCGGGACAGGGGGGGAATGAGCAGTTCTTC	CASSPGQGGNEQFF
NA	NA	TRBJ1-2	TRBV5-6	TGTGCCAGCAGCTTCGGACAGAACAACTATGGCTACACCTTC	CASSFGQNNYGYTF
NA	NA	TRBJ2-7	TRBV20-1	TGCAGTGGCGGGCCAACGAAGCAGTACTTC	CSGGPTKQYF
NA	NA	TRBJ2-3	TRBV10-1	TGCGCCAGCAGTGACCCCTCGAGCGGAGATACGCAGTATTTT	CASSDPSSGDTQYF